The T cell receptor (beta chain) under discussion was sequenced for a study of T cell responses to AZD1222 COVID-19 vaccine. The CDR3 length is 17 residues. Losses at the gene ends were 3 bases for V and 2 bases for J; bases not matched to a gene: 10. Germline-derived CDR1 and CDR2 are SGHVS and FNYEAQ. Study conclusions and caveats: In the spike-specific TCR repertoire, nearly half reportedly target unmutated variant regions.

Generated by immunoSEQ multiplex PCR, the TCRdb table keeps only in-frame clones and is missing some. The sample carries 90,000 to 150,000 clones, roughly 90% recorded once. Concerning this clone itself: The antigen remains unidentified.

This rearrangement joins TRBV7-6 to TRBJ2-7, with TRBD1 matching over 10 bases. The starting material was peripheral blood, obtained on day 0 of AZD1222 vaccination. This sequence was found in an adult in good health. The CDR3 nucleotides read TGTGCCAGCAGCTTCTTTGGTAGGGGACAGGGGACCTACGAGCAGTACTTC. It specifies CASSFFGRGQGTYEQYF.